This TCR beta chain comes out of a study of PD-1 blockade in classical Hodgkin lymphoma. The study's findings and limits: Diversity in CD4+ TCRs, unlike that measured in CD8+ TCRs, had risen significantly by C4D1. The authors have not defined what causes the repertoire differences, possibly disease activity or prior therapy. Complete responders started with a diversity level that resembled newly diagnosed patients at baseline.

Comments on this clone: No antigen is known for it.

After autologous stem cell transplantation all patients relapsed, and prior brentuximab vedotin exposure differed between cohorts. Germline V CDR1 and CDR2: SGDLS, YYNGEE. This CDR3 is built from 13 residues. Trimming cost V 3 bases and J 8 bases, with 12 bases left between them. Profiled with immunoSEQ multiplex PCR; TCRdb holds only in-frame clones, not every one. The sample holds about 40,000 clones; roughly four fifths are singletons and the top ten take approximately 9.9%. The receptor was isolated from a human donor with classical Hodgkin lymphoma. The starting material was peripheral blood mononuclear cells (PBMCs), obtained at baseline. The gene calls are TRBV9 and TRBJ2-1; perhaps TRBD1 as D (6 bases). The CDR3 bases are TGTGCCAGCAGCGCGCCCAACAGGGATGAGCAGTTCTTC. Protein sequence: CASSAPNRDEQFF.